This TCR beta chain was captured by sequencing in a study of T cells in Graves' hyperthyroidism and ophthalmopathy. This clonotype was recorded many times. Regions amplified from RNA transcripts were the TCR beta CDR3 regions. The TCR CDR3 was amplified in a first-round RT-PCR using the HTBI primer set. TCRdb re-called the multiplex PCR reads with MiXCR, one entry per CDR3 protein. Counted here are over 350,000 distinct CDR3 sequences, about 14% occurring once; the ten biggest clones make up around 27%. Material: blood. This receptor was taken from a man aged 45 to 65 with Graves' ophthalmopathy.

As DNA, the CDR3 is TGTGCCAGCAGCCAAGATCTAGTGGCAGCTGTTGAGACCCAGTACTTC. Its protein product is CASSQDLVAAVETQYF. The V and J genes are TRBV3-1 and TRBJ2-5; D remains ambiguous. The germline V gene encodes CDR1 LGHDT and CDR2 YNNKEL (reference sequence). V lost 0 bases, J lost 5 bases, and 16 bases lay in between. This CDR3 is built from 16 residues.